A selection of T cell receptor beta chains follows, all from one sample in a study of CD8 T cells in Susac syndrome. Each CDR3 protein is one row after TCRdb ran MiXCR on the immunoSEQ multiplex PCR reads. The sample records approximately 170,000 distinct CDR3 sequences, approximately 93% being singletons. The sequenced material came from CD4+ T cells from PBMCs. These receptor sequences come from a human donor with multiple sclerosis. The CDR3 runs from the conserved cysteine through the conserved F or W. A D gene is named only where the DNA matches it firmly. The size entry is marked missing in some rows and otherwise reads once, few, many or a size class.

size: -; D: -; J: TRBJ2-2; V: TRBV20-1; DNA: TGCAGTGCAACCGAGGGTACAGGGCGCGGGACCGGGGAGCTGTTTTTT; CDR3: CSATEGTGRGTGELFF
size: -; D: TRBD2; J: TRBJ2-7; V: TRBV27; DNA: TGTGCCAGCAGTCCGGGACTAGGGGATTACGAGCAGTACTTC; CDR3: CASSPGLGDYEQYF
size: -; D: -; J: TRBJ2-3; V: TRBV27; DNA: TGTGCCAGCAGCCCATCCGAGCTAGCGAGGGAGTATTTT; CDR3: CASSPSELAREYF
size: -; D: -; J: TRBJ1-6; V: TRBV6-1; DNA: TGTGCCAGCAGCCACGGGACCTACATTAATAATTCACCCCTCCACTTT; CDR3: CASSHGTYINNSPLHF
size: -; D: -; J: TRBJ2-7; V: TRBV20-1; DNA: TGCAGTGCTCTAAATCCGCAGTCGAGCTCCTACGAGCAGTACTTC; CDR3: CSALNPQSSSYEQYF
size: -; D: TRBD2; J: TRBJ2-2; V: TRBV24-1; DNA: TGTGCCTCTAAGCGGGAGTCAAAATTCGGGGAGCTGTTTTTT; CDR3: CASKRESKFGELFF
size: -; D: TRBD2; J: TRBJ2-1; V: TRBV3-1; DNA: TGTGCCAGCAGCCATTATCAGGCGGGGGGCCTCTCCTACAATGAGCAGTTCTTC; CDR3: CASSHYQAGGLSYNEQFF
size: -; D: TRBD2; J: TRBJ2-2; V: TRBV7-9; DNA: TGTGCCAGCAGCTTACCTAGCGGCAACACCGGGGAGCTGTTTTTT; CDR3: CASSLPSGNTGELFF
size: -; D: -; J: TRBJ2-5; V: TRBV6-1; DNA: TGTGCCAGCAGTGTATGGGGGGCCGAAGAGACCCAGTACTTC; CDR3: CASSVWGAEETQYF
size: -; D: -; J: TRBJ2-1; V: TRBV7-2; DNA: TGTGCCAGCAGTCCGACTAGCTCCTACAATGAGCAGTTCTTC; CDR3: CASSPTSSYNEQFF
size: -; D: -; J: TRBJ1-5; V: TRBV20-1; DNA: TGCAGTGCTAGTGTGGGAAGCAATCAGCCCCAGCATTTT; CDR3: CSASVGSNQPQHF
size: -; D: -; J: TRBJ2-1; V: TRBV7-8; DNA: TGTGCCAGCAGCTCCAGGCCGGCATTACACAATGAGCAGTTCTTC; CDR3: CASSSRPALHNEQFF
size: -; D: TRBD1; J: TRBJ1-1; V: TRBV19; DNA: TGTGCCAGTACCCACCCGGGACAGGGTATGGACACTGAAGCTTTCTTT; CDR3: CASTHPGQGMDTEAFF
size: once; D: TRBD2; J: TRBJ2-4; V: TRBV4-3; DNA: TGCGCCAGCAGCCCGGGACTAGCGGCCGGAGAGGCCAAAAACATTCAGTACTTC; CDR3: CASSPGLAAGEAKNIQYF
size: few; D: -; J: TRBJ1-3; V: TRBV7-2; DNA: TGTGCCAGCAGCCCAGACAGCTCTGGAAACACCATATATTTT; CDR3: CASSPDSSGNTIYF
size: -; D: -; J: TRBJ2-2; V: TRBV5-1; DNA: TGCGCCAGCAGCCCGGACGGGAACACCGGGGAGCTGTTTTTT; CDR3: CASSPDGNTGELFF
size: once; D: -; J: TRBJ2-3; V: TRBV27; DNA: TGTGCCAGCAGGGACCTAAACACAGATACGCAGTATTTT; CDR3: CASRDLNTDTQYF
size: -; D: TRBD2; J: TRBJ2-1; V: TRBV3-1; DNA: TGTGCCAGCAGCCGGGTAGCGGGAGCGTTTCAATTCTTC; CDR3: CASSRVAGAFQFF
size: -; D: -; J: TRBJ2-3; V: TRBV6-2/TRBV6-3; DNA: TGTGCCACCGCGGAAGAGGGTCGTGGATCCACAGATACGCAGTATTTT; CDR3: CATAEEGRGSTDTQYF
size: -; D: -; J: TRBJ1-2; V: TRBV12-3/TRBV12-4; DNA: TGTGCCAGCAGTCTCTCTTATTCTCCGGGCTACACCTTC; CDR3: CASSLSYSPGYTF
size: -; D: -; J: TRBJ2-5; V: TRBV29-1; DNA: TGCAGCGTTGAAGAAGGGGGAGAGACCCAGTACTTC; CDR3: CSVEEGGETQYF
size: -; D: -; J: TRBJ2-2; V: TRBV5-1; DNA: TGCGCCAGCACCCGAGACTTCGGGACCGGGGAGCTGTTTTTT; CDR3: CASTRDFGTGELFF
size: -; D: -; J: TRBJ2-1; V: TRBV5-4; DNA: TGTGCCAGCAGCTTGGAAGGACTAAGGGAAAATGAGCAGTTCTTC; CDR3: CASSLEGLRENEQFF
size: -; D: -; J: TRBJ1-1; V: TRBV20-1; DNA: TGCAGTGCACCGGACAGACTGAACACTGAAGCTTTCTTT; CDR3: CSAPDRLNTEAFF
size: -; D: TRBD1; J: TRBJ1-5; V: TRBV2; DNA: TGTGCCAGCAGTGGAGAGGGGGCGCATGGTCAGCCCCAGCATTTT; CDR3: CASSGEGAHGQPQHF
size: once; D: -; J: TRBJ2-7; V: TRBV4-1; DNA: TGCGCCAGCAGCACAGGCGGACAGTGGACAGAGGAGCAGTACTTC; CDR3: CASSTGGQWTEEQYF
size: -; D: -; J: TRBJ2-7; V: TRBV30; DNA: TGTGCCACCGAGCCCGGGGGCTGGGCGGATTCCTACGAGCAGTACTTC; CDR3: CATEPGGWADSYEQYF
size: -; D: -; J: TRBJ1-1; V: TRBV7-8; DNA: TGTGCCAGCAGGTATACCGGGAGCAAAGAGGGTGAAGCTTTCTTT; CDR3: CASRYTGSKEGEAFF
size: -; D: TRBD2; J: TRBJ2-5; V: TRBV6-2/TRBV6-3; DNA: TGTGCCAGCAGTCCCGGACTAGCGGGAGCCGGAGAGACCCAGTACTTC; CDR3: CASSPGLAGAGETQYF
size: once; D: -; J: TRBJ2-3; V: TRBV9; DNA: TGTGCCAGCAGCGCCACATCGACAGCGGAGTTGACAGATACGCAGTATTTT; CDR3: CASSATSTAELTDTQYF
size: -; D: -; J: TRBJ2-3; V: TRBV7-2; DNA: TGTGCCAGCAGATACCAGCGAGGCACAGATACGCAGTATTTT; CDR3: CASRYQRGTDTQYF
size: -; D: TRBD2; J: TRBJ2-7; V: TRBV10-2; DNA: TGCGCCAGCAGTGAGTCGACTCAGGGACTAGCGCCCAACGAGCAGTACTTC; CDR3: CASSESTQGLAPNEQYF
size: -; D: -; J: TRBJ1-1; V: TRBV3-1; DNA: TGTGCCAGCACCCGTTTATTCGACACTGAAGCTTTCTTT; CDR3: CASTRLFDTEAFF
size: -; D: TRBD2; J: TRBJ2-5; V: TRBV5-1; DNA: TGCGCCAGCAGCTTTTCCCCGGGAGGCCAAGAGACCCAGTACTTC; CDR3: CASSFSPGGQETQYF
size: -; D: TRBD1; J: TRBJ2-5; V: TRBV20-1; DNA: TGCAGTGCTAGAGATACAGGGGGCGCGAAGACCCAGTACTTC; CDR3: CSARDTGGAKTQYF
size: -; D: -; J: TRBJ1-5; V: TRBV28; DNA: TGTGCCAGCAGTTTACTCCTTAGGACACAGCCCCAGCATTTT; CDR3: CASSLLLRTQPQHF
size: once; D: -; J: TRBJ1-4; V: TRBV27; DNA: TGTGCCAGCAGGGTACCGGACAGTGCGGGAAAACTGTTTTTT; CDR3: CASRVPDSAGKLFF
size: once; D: TRBD2; J: TRBJ2-6; V: TRBV19; DNA: TGTGCCAGTAGTAGGACTAGCGGGGCTGGGGCCAACGTCCTGACTTTC; CDR3: CASSRTSGAGANVLTF
size: -; D: -; J: TRBJ1-2; V: TRBV7-9; DNA: TGTGCCAGCAGTCGCCAGGGGTACAGCTACACCTTC; CDR3: CASSRQGYSYTF
size: once; D: -; J: TRBJ1-1; V: TRBV25-1; DNA: TGTGCCAGCCTTGCGGAAGAATTACTCGAAGCTTTCTTT; CDR3: CASLAEELLEAFF
size: -; D: TRBD2; J: TRBJ2-1; V: TRBV14; DNA: TGTGCCAGCTCCCTAGCGGGAGGGAATGAGCAGTTCTTC; CDR3: CASSLAGGNEQFF
size: -; D: -; J: TRBJ1-1; V: TRBV29-1; DNA: TGCAGCGCTACACGAGGCTCGGGGAACACTGAAGCTTTCTTT; CDR3: CSATRGSGNTEAFF
size: -; D: -; J: TRBJ1-1; V: TRBV27; DNA: TGTGCCAGCAGCAGTGACGCGGGGACTGAAGCTTTCTTT; CDR3: CASSSDAGTEAFF
size: -; D: -; J: TRBJ1-2; V: TRBV10-2; DNA: TGCGCCAGCAGTGAGCAGGTCGTCGCCCGCTGGGGCTACACCTTC; CDR3: CASSEQVVARWGYTF
size: -; D: -; J: TRBJ2-3; V: TRBV9; DNA: TGTGCCAGCAGTCCCGGTCTAGCGCGGGATACGCAGTATTTT; CDR3: CASSPGLARDTQYF
size: -; D: TRBD1; J: TRBJ1-4; V: TRBV12-3/TRBV12-4; DNA: TGTGCCAGCAGGCCCGCAGGGGGGCCCGAAAAACTGTTTTTT; CDR3: CASRPAGGPEKLFF
size: -; D: -; J: TRBJ2-2; V: TRBV29-1; DNA: TGCAGCGCAGGCGGCGTAGCCTACACCGGGGAGCTGTTTTTT; CDR3: CSAGGVAYTGELFF
size: few; D: -; J: TRBJ2-7; V: TRBV5-1; DNA: TGCGCCAGCAGCCCGGGCGGCGGGAACTACGAGCAGTACTTC; CDR3: CASSPGGGNYEQYF
size: -; D: -; J: TRBJ1-1; V: TRBV4-2; DNA: TGTGCCAGCAGCCAAACAGGGCGGGGCACTGAGGCTTTCTTT; CDR3: CASSQTGRGTEAFF
size: -; D: -; J: TRBJ1-1; V: TRBV19; DNA: TGTGCCAGTACCTCGACACTGAACACTGAAGCTTTCTTT; CDR3: CASTSTLNTEAFF
size: -; D: TRBD2; J: TRBJ2-5; V: TRBV9; DNA: TGTGCCAGCAGCGTCGGGGGGACTAGCGGTAAAGAGACCCAGTACTTC; CDR3: CASSVGGTSGKETQYF
size: few; D: -; J: TRBJ2-5; V: TRBV5-6; DNA: TGTGCCAGCAGCCGGAGGGGTGGGACCCAGTACTTC; CDR3: CASSRRGGTQYF
size: -; D: TRBD1; J: TRBJ1-1; V: TRBV30; DNA: TGTGCCTGCGGGGACAGGGGGATGAACTTT; CDR3: CACGDRGMNF
size: -; D: -; J: TRBJ2-5; V: TRBV7-2; DNA: TGTGCCAGCAGCTTTGGACATTTGACAGAGACCCAGTACTTC; CDR3: CASSFGHLTETQYF
size: -; D: -; J: TRBJ1-2; V: TRBV20-1; DNA: TGCAGTGCTCCAACCCGGGGGGGACGTGGCTACACCTTC; CDR3: CSAPTRGGRGYTF
size: -; D: -; J: TRBJ1-2; V: TRBV29-1; DNA: TGCAGCGTTGAAGATCGAATGGCAAGCCGGGGCTACACCTTC; CDR3: CSVEDRMASRGYTF
size: -; D: TRBD2; J: TRBJ2-3; V: TRBV27; DNA: TGTGCCAGCAGTCGTAGCGGGAGTGTCACAGATACGCAGTATTTT; CDR3: CASSRSGSVTDTQYF
size: -; D: -; J: TRBJ2-5; V: TRBV20-1; DNA: TGCAGTGGGTTTGACTCAGGGGGGGGAGAGACCCAGTACTTC; CDR3: CSGFDSGGGETQYF
size: -; D: -; J: TRBJ1-1; V: TRBV18; DNA: TGTGCCAGCTCACCTGAGAGGAGAGGCACTGAAGCTTTCTTT; CDR3: CASSPERRGTEAFF